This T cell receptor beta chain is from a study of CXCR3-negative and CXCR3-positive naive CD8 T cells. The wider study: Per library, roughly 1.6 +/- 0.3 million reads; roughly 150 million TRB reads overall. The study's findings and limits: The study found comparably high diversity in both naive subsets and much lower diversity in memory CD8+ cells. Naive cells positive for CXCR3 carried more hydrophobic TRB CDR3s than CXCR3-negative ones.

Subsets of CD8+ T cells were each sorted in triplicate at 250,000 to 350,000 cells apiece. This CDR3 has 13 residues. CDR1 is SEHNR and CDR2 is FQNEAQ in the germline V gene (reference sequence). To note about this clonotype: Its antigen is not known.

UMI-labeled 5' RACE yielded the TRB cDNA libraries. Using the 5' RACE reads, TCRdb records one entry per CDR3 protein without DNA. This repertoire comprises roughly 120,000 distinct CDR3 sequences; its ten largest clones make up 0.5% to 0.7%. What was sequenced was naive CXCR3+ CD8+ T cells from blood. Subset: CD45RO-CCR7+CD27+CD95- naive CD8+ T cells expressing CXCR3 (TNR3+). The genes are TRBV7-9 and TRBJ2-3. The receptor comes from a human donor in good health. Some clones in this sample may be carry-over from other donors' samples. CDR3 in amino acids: CASSYTRTDTQYF.